This T cell receptor (beta chain) was recorded in a study of cytomegalovirus exposure and HLA in healthy donors. Study overall: Early release data held 85 million to 95 million unique TCRs from HLA-typed donors. Study results and limitations: The authors reported that TCR beta sequences could predict HLA-A and HLA-B alleles. These predictions were accurate for most subjects in the first cohort. Near-uniform donor sequencing depth was presumed by presence/absence analyses.

The primer mix had 60 Vbeta and 13 Jbeta primers. In the original workflow: A later analysis counted 65 million to 95 million unique TCR beta chains, around 12 million shared. Profiling relied on immunoSEQ multiplex PCR, and the TCRdb table lists in-frame clones only, not all of them. V and J calls and clone size are those listed in that table; D and trimming were worked out from the DNA. The sample lists about 57,000 clones; roughly 84% were seen once. About this clone: Its antigen is unidentified.

The TCR sequence derives from a man aged 25-45 years in good health and CMV-seronegative. Material for sequencing was PBMCs.

As DNA, the CDR3 is TGTGCCTCCAGCCCGGGACTTTCGACAGATACGCAGTATTTT. Translated, it gives CASSPGLSTDTQYF. V usage is TRBV30 and J usage is TRBJ2-3, with a weak D call TRBD2 (6 bases). Germline V gene data show CDR1 as GTSNPN and CDR2 as SVGIG (reference sequence). V was trimmed by 7 bases and J by 3 bases, leaving 17 bases between them. There are 14 residues in the CDR3.